The 25 T cell receptor beta chains presented below share a single source sample, sequenced in a study of blood T cell repertoires in COVID-19. Some clones are missing from TCRdb's copy, which holds only in-frame ones; the method was immunoSEQ multiplex PCR. The table has 150,000 or so clones, around four fifths seen once. Sequencing used PBMCs or T cells enriched from blood (not recorded which). All receptors come from a woman between 50 and 59 years old who had recovered from COVID-19.

This clone was counted once. The CDR3, as DNA: TGTGCCAGCAGCTTAGGGGGGGTGGGCTTAAACACTGAAGCTTTCTTT. It codes for CASSLGGVGLNTEAFF. The chain uses TRBV7-8 and TRBJ1-1, with a possible D match to TRBD1 (5 bases). The CDR3 is made up of 16 amino acids. Trimming took 1 base from V and 2 from J, leaving 14 bases between them. Looked up from germline, CDR1 is SGHVS and CDR2 is FQNEAQ.

This rearrangement joins TRBV7-9 to TRBJ2-1; no clear D. CDR1 SEHNR and CDR2 FQNEAQ come from the germline V gene (reference sequence). V lost 6 bases and J 2 bases, leaving 11 bases between the germline ends. This CDR3 is built from 14 residues. The CDR3 region is CASSPVAPYNEQFF. The CDR3 nucleotides read TGTGCCAGCAGTCCTGTGGCTCCCTACAATGAGCAGTTCTTC.

The gene calls are TRBV7-9 and TRBJ1-1, with D possibly TRBD1 on 5 matching bases. The CDR3 is 12 residues long. Per germline, CDR1 SEHNR and CDR2 FQNEAQ (reference sequence). Trimming removed 5 bases from V and 4 bases from J, with 8 bases in between. CDR3 in DNA: TGTGCCAGCAGCCGGGGGGGCACTGAAGCTTTCTTT. Translation: CASSRGGTEAFF.

This chain connects TRBV6-4 to TRBJ1-1; a possible D gene is TRBD1 (6 bases). This CDR3 comprises 13 residues. CDR1 and CDR2 (germline): MRHNA, SNTAGT. Trimming shortened V by 3 bases and J by 5 bases, and 10 bases separated the two germline ends. The CDR3 reads CASSDQQGTEAFF. The DNA of the CDR3 is TGTGCCAGCAGTGATCAACAGGGTACTGAAGCTTTCTTT.

The rearrangement joins TRBV7-2 to TRBJ1-4, with a possible D match to TRBD1 (6 bases). Trimming cost V 5 bases and J 7 bases, with 17 bases left between them. Germline-derived CDR1 and CDR2 are SGHTA and FQGNSA. This CDR3 has 15 amino acids. This chain's CDR3 is CASSPRGGLSEKLFF. CDR3 bases: TGTGCCAGCAGCCCGCGAGGGGGATTGAGTGAAAAACTGTTTTTT.

This chain links TRBV27 with TRBJ2-1, with 7 bases that match TRBD1. The J segment lost 3 bases and the V segment lost 6 bases, leaving 2 bases of the junction unmatched. The CDR3 spans 13 residues. In germline, CDR1 is MNHEY, CDR2 SMNVEV (reference sequence). CDR3 sequence: CASSRDSYNEQFF. The CDR3 nucleotides read TGTGCCAGCAGCCGGGACAGCTACAATGAGCAGTTCTTC.

The chain links TRBV10-3 to TRBJ2-3; 14 bases align to TRBD2. The CDR3 is 16 amino acids. Looked up from germline, CDR1 is ENHRY and CDR2 is SYGVKD. V shed 6 bases, J shed 6 bases, and the junction held 8 bases outside the gene matches. The CDR3 region has the DNA TGTGCCATCAGATCCGGGACTAGCGGGAGACGGGATACGCAGTATTTT. Residues: CAIRSGTSGRRDTQYF.

The CDR3 loop reads CASSIGVYGEKLFF. The CDR3 DNA reads as TGTGCCAGTAGTATAGGTGTGTACGGGGAAAAACTGTTTTTT. The chain uses TRBV19 and TRBJ1-4; D uncertain. The V gene's germline CDR1 is LNHDA and CDR2 SQIVND (reference sequence). The ends were cut back, 1 base at V and 8 bases at J, with 11 bases in the middle. This CDR3 contains 14 residues.

The gene calls are TRBV19 and TRBJ1-6; possibly TRBD1 for D (5 bases). This CDR3 is 12 amino acids long. Germline loops: CDR1 LNHDA, CDR2 SQIVND (reference sequence). With 9 bases removed from V and 10 bases from J, the gap between germline ends came to 13 bases. CDR3 in DNA: TGTGCCAGCAAACTCAGGGAATCACCCCTCCACTTT. As protein: CASKLRESPLHF.

The chain has TRBV11-2 and TRBJ1-3; D unclear. CDR1 and CDR2 (germline): SGHAT, FQNNGV. Trimming left V 3 bases short and J 0 bases short, with 9 bases between. The CDR3 totals 15 residues. CDR3 region: CASSFMAGSGNTIYF. CDR3 DNA sequence: TGTGCCAGCAGCTTTATGGCAGGCTCTGGAAACACCATATATTTT.

The chain combines TRBV3-1 (or the pseudogene TRBV3-2) with TRBJ2-7; TRBD1 matches 7 bases. The V gene end was trimmed by 6 bases and the J gene end by 7 bases; junction bases not matched to a gene: 9. CDR3 length: 13 residues. In germline, CDR1 is LGHDT, CDR2 YNNKEL (reference sequence). The CDR3 DNA sequence: TGTGCCAGCAGTCATATTCCGGGACAGGAGCAGTACGTC. This gives the protein CASSHIPGQEQYV.

V gene TRBV9 combines with J gene TRBJ2-7; D remains ambiguous. This CDR3 is built from 15 residues. V was pared by 0 bases and J by 2 bases, with 12 bases between. Per germline, CDR1 SGDLS and CDR2 YYNGEE. CDR3 residues: CASSVELVMAYEQYV. The CDR3 DNA follows: TGTGCCAGCAGCGTAGAACTGGTTATGGCCTACGAGCAGTACGTC.

The chain employs TRBV10-1 and TRBJ1-2; D remains ambiguous. The germline gives CDR1 WNHNN, CDR2 SYGVQD (reference sequence). Deletions cut 8 bases from V and 2 bases from J, with 6 bases between. CDR3 length: 11 residues. As DNA, the CDR3 is TGCGCCAGCTACGGGAACTATGGCTACACCTTC. Protein sequence: CASYGNYGYTF.

CDR3 nucleotides: TGCGCCAGCAGCGCCCGAACCCAGGGGAGATTGTCAGATACGCAGTATTTT. Residues: CASSARTQGRLSDTQYF. The chain is built from TRBV5-1 and TRBJ2-3; a possible D gene is TRBD1 (6 bases). CDR1 is SGHRS, CDR2 YFSETQ, per germline. V was pared by 4 bases and J by 4 bases, with 22 bases between. This CDR3 has 17 amino acids.

This chain connects TRBV5-1 to TRBJ1-3; D gene ambiguous. Trimming took off 7 bases at V and 0 bases at J, with 11 bases between the two ends. Germline CDR1 reads SGHRS; CDR2 reads YFSETQ. CDR3 length: 14 amino acids. The chain's CDR3 is CASRGGDSGNTIYF. The CDR3 DNA reads TGCGCCAGCCGGGGTGGCGACTCTGGAAACACCATATATTTT.

This chain uses TRBV7-2 with TRBJ2-5; D call uncertain. CDR1 SGHTA and CDR2 FQGNSA come from the germline V gene. The V end lost 0 bases, the J end lost 0 bases, and 8 bases lay between the germline ends. The CDR3 contains 15 residues. The CDR3: CASSLANTNQETQYF. The CDR3 region has the DNA TGTGCCAGCAGCTTAGCGAACACCAACCAAGAGACCCAGTACTTC.

The chain combines TRBV28 with TRBJ1-4; no definite D call. Trimming shortened V by 6 bases and J by 4 bases, and 15 bases separated the two germline ends. Germline V gene data show CDR1 as MDHEN and CDR2 as SYDVKM. The CDR3 length is 15 residues. CDR3 sequence: CASSLPTAINEKLFF. In DNA, the CDR3 is TGTGCCAGCAGCCTTCCCACAGCTATTAATGAAAAACTGTTTTTT.

This clone was found many times. The chain recombines TRBV5-6 with TRBJ2-3; 10 bases line up with TRBD2. V trimming: 2 bases; J trimming: 1 base; junction bases outside the gene matches: 4. CDR1 is SGHDT and CDR2 is YYEEEE in the germline V gene. The CDR3 is 16 residues long. DNA for the CDR3: TGTGCCAGCAGCTTTCTAGCGGGAGTCCGCACAGATACGCAGTATTTT. It encodes CASSFLAGVRTDTQYF.

The gene calls are TRBV28 and TRBJ2-5; TRBD1 agrees at 7 bases. V trimming: 8 bases; J trimming: 0 bases; junction bases outside the gene matches: 9. Germline CDR1 and CDR2: MDHEN and SYDVKM. The CDR3 runs 15 residues. CDR3 amino acids: CASAPLRGYQETQYF. DNA of the CDR3: TGTGCCAGCGCACCGCTCAGGGGGTACCAAGAGACCCAGTACTTC.

The V and J genes are TRBV9 and TRBJ1-3; 11 bases fit TRBD1. The V segment lost 0 bases and the J segment 0 bases; nucleotides outside the gene matches: 11. The CDR3 loop spans 20 amino acids. Germline V gene lookup returns CDR1 SGDLS and CDR2 YYNGEE. CDR3 DNA: TGTGCCAGCAGCGTAGTGAGGACAGGGGGCCCACACAGCTCTGGAAACACCATATATTTT. Encoded protein: CASSVVRTGGPHSSGNTIYF.

V and J are TRBV2 and TRBJ1-5, with D uncertain. The CDR3 is 13 residues long. Germline V gives CDR1 SNHLY, CDR2 FYNNEI. V was pared by 3 bases and J by 3 bases, with 6 bases between. The CDR3 spells CASSEEFNQPQHF. Here the CDR3 DNA reads TGTGCCAGCAGTGAGGAGTTCAATCAGCCCCAGCATTTT.

The V gene is TRBV2, the J gene TRBJ2-6, with 8 positions matching TRBD1. V dropped 4 bases and J dropped 0; count of bases not matched to a gene: 5. The CDR3 loop spans 17 amino acids. CDR1 and CDR2 from the germline V gene are SNHLY and FYNNEI. The chain's CDR3 is CASSVGQGNSGANVLTF. CDR3 in DNA: TGTGCCAGCAGTGTTGGACAGGGCAACTCTGGGGCCAACGTCCTGACTTTC.

This chain connects TRBV6-4 to TRBJ2-3, with D possibly being TRBD1 (6 bases). This CDR3 is built from 12 residues. Per the germline V gene, CDR1 is MRHNA and CDR2 is SNTAGT. V was clipped by 0 bases and J by 11 bases, with 9 bases between them. The CDR3 nucleotides read TGTGCCAGCAGTGACTCGAAAGGGGGGCAGTATTTT. Translated, it gives CASSDSKGGQYF.

The gene calls are TRBV19 and TRBJ1-1; D is uncertain. Germline CDR1 is LNHDA and CDR2 is SQIVND (reference sequence). V was shortened by 4 bases and J by 1 base, with 13 bases between the two germline ends. The CDR3 runs 15 residues. CDR3 bases: TGTGCCAGTAGTACCCAGTCAGCGGGGAACACTGAAGCTTTCTTT. Its protein product is CASSTQSAGNTEAFF.

The rearrangement joins TRBV10-2 to TRBJ1-6; 8 bases match TRBD1. Germline V gene data show CDR1 as WSHSY and CDR2 as SAAADI. The CDR3 covers 17 residues. V lost 5 bases, J lost 3 bases, and 9 bases stayed unmatched. In nucleotides, the CDR3 is TGCGCCAGCAGTTCGGTGGACAGGGAACTCTATAATTCACCCCTCCACTTT. The encoded protein is CASSSVDRELYNSPLHF.